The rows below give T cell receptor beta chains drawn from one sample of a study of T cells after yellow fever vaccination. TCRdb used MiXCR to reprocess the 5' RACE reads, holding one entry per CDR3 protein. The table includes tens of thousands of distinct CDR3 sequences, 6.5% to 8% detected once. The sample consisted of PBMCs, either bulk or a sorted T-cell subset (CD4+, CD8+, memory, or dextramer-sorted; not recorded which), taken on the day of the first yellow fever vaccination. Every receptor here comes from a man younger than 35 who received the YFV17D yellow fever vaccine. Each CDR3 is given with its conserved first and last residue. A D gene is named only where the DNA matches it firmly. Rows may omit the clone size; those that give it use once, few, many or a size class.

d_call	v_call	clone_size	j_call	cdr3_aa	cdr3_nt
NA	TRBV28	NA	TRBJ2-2	CASARIRVNTGELFF	TGTGCCAGCGCCAGGATCCGGGTGAACACCGGGGAGCTGTTTTTT
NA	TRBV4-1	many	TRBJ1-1	CASSPRENTEAFF	TGCGCCAGCAGCCCCCGGGAGAACACTGAAGCTTTCTTT
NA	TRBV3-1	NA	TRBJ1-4	CASSPRDEKLFF	TGTGCCAGCAGCCCCCGGGATGAAAAACTGTTTTTT
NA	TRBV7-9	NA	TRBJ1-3	CASRTSGIGSGNTIYF	TGTGCCAGCAGGACTTCAGGAATTGGCTCTGGAAACACCATATATTTT
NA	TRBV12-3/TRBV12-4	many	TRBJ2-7	CASGFYEQYF	TGTGCCAGCGGCTTCTACGAGCAGTACTTC
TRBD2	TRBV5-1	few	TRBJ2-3	CASAPGEGGDTQYF	TGCGCCAGCGCGCCGGGGGAGGGAGGTGATACGCAGTATTTT
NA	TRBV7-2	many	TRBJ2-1	CASSLGAGGRQFF	TGTGCCAGCAGCTTAGGAGCCGGCGGACGGCAGTTCTTC
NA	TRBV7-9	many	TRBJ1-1	CASSLPRTGMNTEAFF	TGTGCCAGCAGCCTCCCCCGGACGGGGATGAACACTGAAGCTTTCTTT
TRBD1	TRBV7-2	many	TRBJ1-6	CASSSQGQGYNSPLHF	TGTGCCAGCAGCTCCCAGGGACAGGGGTATAATTCACCCCTCCACTTT
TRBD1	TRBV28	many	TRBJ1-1	CAIREDRGHDTEAFF	TGTGCCATTAGAGAAGACAGGGGGCATGACACTGAAGCTTTCTTT
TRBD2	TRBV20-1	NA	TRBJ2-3	CSALAGGSDTQYF	TGCAGTGCCCTAGCGGGGGGATCAGATACGCAGTATTTT
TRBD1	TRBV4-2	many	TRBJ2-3	CASSQETGIADTQYF	TGTGCCAGCAGCCAAGAGACAGGGATCGCAGATACGCAGTATTTT
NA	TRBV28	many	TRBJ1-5	CASTRWGQPQHF	TGTGCCAGCACCCGCTGGGGACAGCCCCAGCATTTT
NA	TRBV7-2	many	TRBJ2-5	CASSKKWETQYF	TGTGCCAGCAGCAAGAAGTGGGAGACCCAGTACTTC
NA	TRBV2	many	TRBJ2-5	CASLYGAQETQYF	TGTGCCAGCCTTTATGGGGCACAAGAGACCCAGTACTTC
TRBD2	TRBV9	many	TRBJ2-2	CASSKERGTNTGELFF	TGTGCCAGCAGCAAAGAGCGGGGAACGAACACCGGGGAGCTGTTTTTT